This T cell receptor (beta chain) was captured by sequencing in a study of control samples from healthy donors and cancer patients (TCRdb year 2020). Reading the germline V gene gives CDR1 ENHRY and CDR2 SYGVKD. At the junction V is shortened by 10 bases and J by 0 bases, with 13 bases in between. The CDR3 covers 14 residues, taking in both the cysteine and the phenylalanine. The CDR3 DNA has 42 bases and is translated from base 1. About this clone itself: Its antigen specificity is not known. There are no base qualities to consult, and no much larger clone falls within one base.

Library prep was done by the immunoSEQ multiplex PCR assay. TCRdb mirrors the immuneACCESS table, restricted to in-frame sequences. Some clones are absent from its copies; in checked studies, under half trace to an unresolved V gene, and the reason for the others is unknown. Present in this sample are around 250,000 clones, 82% of which were seen just once. About 14% of the sample rests with the top ten. The sequencing sample was made of PBMCs. This TCR was recovered from a woman aged 60-70 years with lung cancer. In this chain, TRBV10-3 is recombined with TRBJ2-1, with no confidently assigned D gene. CDR3 region: CATTSGGSYNEQFF. The DNA is TGTGCCACGACTTCAGGCGGCTCCTACAATGAGCAGTTCTTC.